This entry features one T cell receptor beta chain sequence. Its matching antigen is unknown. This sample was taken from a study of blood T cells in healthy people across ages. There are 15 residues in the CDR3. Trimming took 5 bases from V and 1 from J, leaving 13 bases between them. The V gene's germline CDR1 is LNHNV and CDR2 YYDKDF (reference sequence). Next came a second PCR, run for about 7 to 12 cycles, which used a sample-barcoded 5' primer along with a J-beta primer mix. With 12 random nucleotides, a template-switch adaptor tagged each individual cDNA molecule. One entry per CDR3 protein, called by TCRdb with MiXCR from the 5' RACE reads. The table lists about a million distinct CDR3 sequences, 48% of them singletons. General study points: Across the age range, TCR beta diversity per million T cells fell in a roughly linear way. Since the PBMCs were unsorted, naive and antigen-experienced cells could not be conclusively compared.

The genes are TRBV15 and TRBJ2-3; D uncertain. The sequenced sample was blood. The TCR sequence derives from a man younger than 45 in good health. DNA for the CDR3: TGTGCCACCAGCCGCGTCCGGGCGGGCACAGATACGCAGTATTTT. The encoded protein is CATSRVRAGTDTQYF. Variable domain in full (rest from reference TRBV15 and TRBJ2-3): DAMVIQNPRYQVTQFGKPVTLSCSQTLNHNVMYWYQQKSSQAPKLLFHYYDKDFNNEADTPDNFQSRRPNTSFCFLDIRSPGLGDTAMYLCATSRVRAGTDTQYFGPGTRLTVL.